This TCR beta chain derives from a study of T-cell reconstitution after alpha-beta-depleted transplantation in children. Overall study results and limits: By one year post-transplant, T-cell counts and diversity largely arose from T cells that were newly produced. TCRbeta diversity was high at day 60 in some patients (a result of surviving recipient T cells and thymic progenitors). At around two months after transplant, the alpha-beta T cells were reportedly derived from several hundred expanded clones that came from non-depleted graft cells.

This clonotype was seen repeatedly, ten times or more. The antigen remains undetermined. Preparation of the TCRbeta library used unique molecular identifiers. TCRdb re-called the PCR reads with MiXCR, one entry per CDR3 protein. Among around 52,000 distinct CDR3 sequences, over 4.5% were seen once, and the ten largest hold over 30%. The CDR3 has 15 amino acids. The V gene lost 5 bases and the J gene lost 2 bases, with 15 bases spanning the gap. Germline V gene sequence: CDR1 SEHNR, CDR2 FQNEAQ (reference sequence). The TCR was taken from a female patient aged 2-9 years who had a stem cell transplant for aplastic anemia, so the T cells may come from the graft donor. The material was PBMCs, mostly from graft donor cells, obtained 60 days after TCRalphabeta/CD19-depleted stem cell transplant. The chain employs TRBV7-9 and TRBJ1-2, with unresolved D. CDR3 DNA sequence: TGTGCCAGCAGCCATCTCAAGGCCTTGAACTATGGCTACACCTTC. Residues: CASSHLKALNYGYTF.